The 6 T cell receptor beta chains below were found in one sample sequenced in a study of blood T cell repertoires in COVID-19. Generated by immunoSEQ multiplex PCR, the TCRdb table keeps only in-frame clones and is missing some. There are 130,000 to 150,000 clones in the sample; about nine tenths occur only once, and approximately 11% lies in the top ten. Material: PBMCs or T cells enriched from blood (not recorded which). These receptors came from a man aged 55 to 70 who had recovered from COVID-19.

The CDR3 loop reads CASSPPGLVQAYEQYF. The CDR3 coding sequence is TGTGCCAGCAGCCCACCGGGACTAGTGCAAGCCTACGAGCAGTACTTC. The J gene is TRBJ2-7, the V gene TRBV5-4; TRBD2 aligns across 8 bases. V gave up 4 bases and J gave up 2 bases; unmatched junction bases: 11. The CDR3 contains 16 residues. Germline loops: CDR1 SGHNT, CDR2 YYREEE (reference sequence).

The chain links TRBV6-4 to TRBJ1-2, with TRBD1 identical over 7 bases. Per the germline V gene, CDR1 is MRHNA and CDR2 is SNTAGT. CDR3 length: 14 amino acids. V lost 6 bases to trimming and J lost 4 bases; unmatched junction nucleotides: 8. The chain's CDR3 is CASSRDRDFYGYTF. The CDR3 bases are TGTGCCAGCAGCCGGGACAGAGACTTCTATGGCTACACCTTC.

The chain joins TRBV24-1 to TRBJ1-2, with 8 positions matching TRBD1. The CDR3 is made up of 14 amino acids. Losses at the gene ends were 2 bases for V and 4 bases for J; bases not matched to a gene: 2. Germline V CDR1 and CDR2: KGHDR, SFDVKD. The CDR3 sequence is CATSDWTGSYGYTF. As DNA, the CDR3 is TGTGCCACCAGTGATTGGACAGGGTCCTATGGCTACACCTTC.

The chain employs TRBV5-1 and TRBJ2-3, with D unresolved. Looked up from germline, CDR1 is SGHRS and CDR2 is YFSETQ. Deletions cut 2 bases from V and 3 bases from J, with 4 bases between. The CDR3 covers 12 residues. As DNA, the CDR3 is TGCGCCAGCAGCTTTTCGACAGATACGCAGTATTTT. Translation: CASSFSTDTQYF.

CDR3 DNA sequence: TGTGCCAGCAGCTTAGCGGGCGGGGTAGAGCCCCAGCATTTT. Residues: CASSLAGGVEPQHF. The J gene is TRBJ1-5, the V gene TRBV7-9, with no clear D. The V end was cut by 0 bases, the J end by 8 bases, with 11 bases between. The germline V gene has CDR1 SEHNR and CDR2 FQNEAQ (reference sequence). The CDR3 sequence is 14 residues long.

The V call is TRBV12-3 or TRBV12-4, the J call TRBJ2-7; D ambiguous. V lost 2 bases to trimming and J lost 2 bases, with 7 bases between them. The CDR3 loop spans 13 amino acids. The CDR3 DNA reads TGTGCCAGCAGTTTACCCCCAGCCTACGAGCAGTACTTC. Encoded protein: CASSLPPAYEQYF.